These 3 T cell receptor beta chains were all obtained from the same sample, sequenced in a study of T cells in Graves' hyperthyroidism and ophthalmopathy. There were TCR beta CDR3 regions amplified from RNA transcripts. When the TCR CDR3 underwent first-round RT-PCR, the HTBI primer set was used. TCRdb analysed the multiplex PCR reads with MiXCR anew, one entry per CDR3 protein. Of about 640,000 distinct CDR3 sequences listed, about 20% are singletons. The sequenced material came from blood. The receptors come from a man in his thirties or forties with Graves' ophthalmopathy.

The rearrangement links TRBV11-2 to TRBJ2-3; possibly TRBD1 for D (6 bases). CDR3 length equals 15 residues. Trimming shortened V by 4 bases and J by 2 bases, and 13 bases separated the two germline ends. Germline CDR1 is SGHAT and CDR2 is FQNNGV. The CDR3 region is CASSYRDKLTDTQYF. CDR3 nucleotide sequence: TGTGCCAGCAGCTACCGGGACAAACTCACAGATACGCAGTATTTT.

This clonotype was observed many times. The gene calls are TRBV11-2 and TRBJ1-5; TRBD1 is a possible D gene (5 bases). This CDR3 has 13 amino acids. V was clipped by 2 bases and J by 8 bases, with 10 bases between them. The germline V gene encodes CDR1 SGHAT and CDR2 FQNNGV. CDR3 DNA: TGTGCCAGCAGCTTAAACAGGCAGGAGCCCCAGCATTTT. Its translation is CASSLNRQEPQHF.

The J gene is TRBJ1-1, the V gene TRBV10-3, with 7 bases matching TRBD1. Germline V gene lookup returns CDR1 ENHRY and CDR2 SYGVKD. This CDR3 is built from 14 residues. The ends lost 4 bases at V and 0 bases at J; junction bases unmatched: 2. CDR3 DNA: TGTGCCATCAGTGGGGACAGTATGAACACTGAAGCTTTCTTT. It is translated as CAISGDSMNTEAFF.